The next 11 T cell receptor beta chains were all read from a single sample in a study of blood T cells in healthy people across ages. It was with a sample-barcoded 5' primer and a J-beta primer mix that a second PCR of roughly 7 to 12 cycles was run. TCRdb reprocessed the 5' RACE reads via MiXCR and lists one record per CDR3 protein. The repertoire has 250,000 to 300,000 distinct CDR3 sequences, 25% to 30% of them found once; the top ten carry 29%. Sequenced material: blood. The receptor source for this set is a woman aged 70 to 79 in good health.

The rearrangement uses TRBV28 and TRBJ2-4; D is unresolved. The V end lost 2 bases, the J end lost 5 bases, and 16 bases lay between the germline ends. CDR3 length: 16 residues. Per the germline V gene, CDR1 is MDHEN and CDR2 is SYDVKM. CDR3 in DNA: TGTGCCAGCAGTTTACTGTCCTCCCCTACAGAAAACATTCAGTACTTC. The encoded protein is CASSLLSSPTENIQYF.

The genes are TRBV12-3 or TRBV12-4 and TRBJ1-4; D remains unclear. The CDR3 consists of 14 residues. The V gene lost 6 bases and the J gene lost 3 bases, with 11 bases spanning the gap. In DNA, the CDR3 is TGTGCCAGCAGCCTCAACCCCCCTAATGAAAAACTGTTTTTT. Amino acids: CASSLNPPNEKLFF.

This clonotype was counted only a few times. V gene TRBV6-1 combines with J gene TRBJ2-1; a weak D match, TRBD2 (6 bases). The J call is uncertain, as TRBJ2-7 better fits the DNA end. The germline gives CDR1 MNHNS, CDR2 SASEGT. CDR3 length: 12 residues. The CDR3 protein is CASRRDYYEQYF. The CDR3 bases are TGTGCCAGCAGGCGGGATTACTACGAGCAGTACTTC.

Only a few counts were recorded for this clonotype. This chain connects TRBV10-3 to TRBJ2-5; 13 nucleotides agree with TRBD2. The closer fit of TRBJ2-7 to the DNA end suggests the J call may be wrong. Germline-derived CDR1 and CDR2 are ENHRY and SYGVKD. The CDR3 sequence is 16 residues long. The CDR3 DNA reads TGTGCCATCAGTGAGGCGACTAGCGGGAGGACCTACGAGCAGTACTTC. It translates to CAISEATSGRTYEQYF.

V usage is TRBV7-2 and J usage is TRBJ1-2; TRBD1 is a possible D gene (5 bases). V dropped 2 bases and J dropped 8 bases, with 21 bases sitting between them. In germline, CDR1 is SGHTA, CDR2 FQGNSA. This CDR3 is built from 16 residues. Here the CDR3 DNA reads TGTGCCAGCAGCTTACCCCTAGGGAGCAGGGAAGTAGGCTACACCTTC. Protein: CASSLPLGSREVGYTF.

This clonotype was seen many times. This sequence joins TRBV7-3 and TRBJ2-5, with TRBD1 as a possible D gene (6 bases). V was trimmed by 2 bases and J by 5 bases, leaving 18 bases between them. Germline V gene lookup returns CDR1 SGHTA and CDR2 FQGTGA. There are 16 residues in the CDR3. The CDR3 loop reads CASSLGQLPKGETQYF. CDR3 sequence (DNA): TGTGCCAGCAGCTTAGGACAGCTACCAAAGGGGGAGACCCAGTACTTC.

The genes are TRBV29-1 and TRBJ1-1; 10 positions match TRBD1. CDR1 is SQVTM and CDR2 is ANQGSEA in the germline V gene. V trimming: 7 bases; J trimming: 6 bases; junction bases outside the gene matches: 8. The CDR3 loop spans 13 amino acids. CDR3 sequence reads: CSAGRDRGPEAFF. The CDR3 nucleotides are TGCAGCGCCGGCCGGGACAGGGGCCCTGAAGCTTTCTTT.

This chain joins TRBV20-1 and TRBJ2-5; TRBD1 matches at 9 bases. This CDR3 contains 16 residues. V was pared by 6 bases and J by 5 bases, with 16 bases of the junction left unmatched. The germline CDR1 and CDR2 sequences are DFQATT and SNEGSKA (reference sequence). CDR3 protein: CSAESGQGTRGETQYF. The CDR3 DNA is TGCAGTGCGGAGAGTGGACAGGGGACGCGGGGCGAGACCCAGTACTTC.

In its sample, this clonotype was seen many times. The V gene is TRBV29-1, the J gene TRBJ2-7; 10 bases are a match to TRBD1. The CDR3 contains 14 residues. The V gene end was trimmed by 3 bases and the J gene end by 0 bases; junction bases not matched to a gene: 2. CDR1 and CDR2 from the germline V gene are SQVTM and ANQGSEA. The CDR3 sequence: CSVEGTGDSYEQYF. The CDR3, as DNA: TGCAGCGTTGAGGGGACAGGGGACTCCTACGAGCAGTACTTC.

The V call is TRBV7-2, the J call TRBJ2-7, with D maybe TRBD2 (6 bases). The germline V gene encodes CDR1 SGHTA and CDR2 FQGNSA. This CDR3 contains 14 residues. V lost 1 base and J 0 bases, leaving 7 bases between the germline ends. CDR3 residues: CASSLGRDSYEQYF. As DNA, the CDR3 is TGTGCCAGCAGCTTAGGGCGGGACTCCTACGAGCAGTACTTC.

The table lists this clonotype with a few counts. The chain carries TRBV3-1 and TRBJ2-7, with 8 bases that match TRBD2. Germline V gene data show CDR1 as LGHDT and CDR2 as YNNKEL (reference sequence). This CDR3 region has 17 residues. The junction had 14 bases not matched to a gene; V was cut back by 4 bases and J by 3 bases. In nucleotides, the CDR3 is TGTGCCAGCAGCCTCTCCTTGGGCGCGGGAGGCTACTACGAGCAGTACTTC. It is translated as CASSLSLGAGGYYEQYF.